This T cell receptor (beta chain) was documented in a study of T cell responses to AZD1222 COVID-19 vaccine. Whole-study results and caveats: Seropositivity was recorded at baseline in only 6 or 7 AZD1222 recipients. A rise in Spike-specific TCR breadth and depth followed two AZD1222 doses.

The method was immunoSEQ multiplex PCR; TCRdb's version includes in-frame clones alone and lacks a portion of them. The table includes more than 75,000 clones, 85% to 90% detected once. Comments on this clone: What it binds is not known.

This CDR3 spans 12 amino acids. Germline loops: CDR1 SNHLY, CDR2 FYNNEI. V lost 4 bases and J 7 bases, leaving 8 bases between the germline ends. The chain carries TRBV2 and TRBJ2-4; D unclear. The clonotype comes from an adult in good health. The source was peripheral blood, collected on day 0 of AZD1222 vaccination. CDR3 bases: TGTGCCAGCAGTGGGCTCCGGAACATTCAGTACTTC. Amino acids: CASSGLRNIQYF.